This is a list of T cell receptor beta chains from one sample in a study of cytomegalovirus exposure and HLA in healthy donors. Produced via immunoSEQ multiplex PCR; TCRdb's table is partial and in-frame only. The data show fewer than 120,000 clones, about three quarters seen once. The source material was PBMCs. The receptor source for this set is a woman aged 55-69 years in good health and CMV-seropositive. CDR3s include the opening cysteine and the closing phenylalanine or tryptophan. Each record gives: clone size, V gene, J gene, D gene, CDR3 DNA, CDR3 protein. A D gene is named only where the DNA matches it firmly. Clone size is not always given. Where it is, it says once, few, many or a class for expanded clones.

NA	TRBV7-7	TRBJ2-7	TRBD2	TGTGCCAGCAGCCCGACTAGCGGGACGGGCGAGCAGTACTTC	CASSPTSGTGEQYF
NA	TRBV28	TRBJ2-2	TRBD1	TGTGCCAGCAGTTTACTGGGACAGTCGAACACCGGGGAGCTGTTTTTT	CASSLLGQSNTGELFF
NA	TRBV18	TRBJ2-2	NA	TGTGCCAGCTCACCCGAAACCGAAACAAGACTGAACACCGGGGAGCTGTTTTTT	CASSPETETRLNTGELFF
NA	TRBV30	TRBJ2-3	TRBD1	TGTGCCTGCCAGGGGGTCCACACAGATACGCAGTATTTT	CACQGVHTDTQYF
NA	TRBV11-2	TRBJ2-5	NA	TGTGCCAGCAGCTTTTGGCAGGGTGAGGAGACCCAGTACTTC	CASSFWQGEETQYF
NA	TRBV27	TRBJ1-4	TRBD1	TGTGCCAGCAGTACCGGACAGGGTTTGGTTGAAAAACTGTTTTTT	CASSTGQGLVEKLFF
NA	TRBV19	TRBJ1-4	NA	TGTGCCAGTAGTTTCCGGATAGGGGACACCTTACGCCCCGAAAAACTGTTTTTT	CASSFRIGDTLRPEKLFF
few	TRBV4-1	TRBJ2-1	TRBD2	TGCGCCAGCAGCCGGACTAGCTACAATGAGCAGTTCTTC	CASSRTSYNEQFF
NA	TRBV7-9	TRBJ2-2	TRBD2	TGTGCCAGCAGCTCCGGGACTAGCGCGAACACCGGGGAGCTGTTTTTT	CASSSGTSANTGELFF
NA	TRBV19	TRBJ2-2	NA	TGTGCCAGTAGTCCCTCTGGGGAGCTGTTTTTT	CASSPSGELFF
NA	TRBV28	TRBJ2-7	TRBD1	TGTGCCAGCAGATACCCTAGACAGGGGGCGGGTTACGAGCAGTACTTC	CASRYPRQGAGYEQYF
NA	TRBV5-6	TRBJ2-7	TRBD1	TGTGCCAGCACCGGATGGACAGGGGTGGCCTACGAGCAGTACTTC	CASTGWTGVAYEQYF
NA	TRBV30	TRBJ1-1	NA	TGTGCCTGGAGTGTACCCAGGGAGGACACTGAAGCTTTCTTT	CAWSVPREDTEAFF
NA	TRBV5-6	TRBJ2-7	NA	TGTGCCAGCAGCCTCTGGGTCAGGGGACAAAACGAGCAGTACTTC	CASSLWVRGQNEQYF
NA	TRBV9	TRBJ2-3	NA	TGTGCCAGCAGCGTAGGGGCGACAGGAGATACGCAGTATTTT	CASSVGATGDTQYF
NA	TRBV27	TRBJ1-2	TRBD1	TGTGCCAGCAGTTCCACACAGGGGAACAACTATGGCTACACCTTC	CASSSTQGNNYGYTF
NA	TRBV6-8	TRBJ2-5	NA	TGTGCCAGCAGTGAGGTACCGAGGATCATCGTCGACGAGACCCAGTACTTC	CASSEVPRIIVDETQYF
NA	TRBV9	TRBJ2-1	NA	TGTGCCAGCAGCGTAGAGGTGGGCGACAATGAGCAGTTCTTC	CASSVEVGDNEQFF
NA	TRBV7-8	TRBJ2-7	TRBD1	TGTGCCAGCAGCAGGGGACAGGGCGAGCAGTACTTC	CASSRGQGEQYF
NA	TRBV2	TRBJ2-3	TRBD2	TGTGCCAGCCTCCCTACGGGGGGTAGCACAGATACGCAGTATTTT	CASLPTGGSTDTQYF
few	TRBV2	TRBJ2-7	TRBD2	TGTGCCAGCAGCCCCACTAGCGGGAGAACCTACGAGCAGTACTTC	CASSPTSGRTYEQYF
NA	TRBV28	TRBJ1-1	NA	TGTGCCAGCAGTTCTCCCAGGGAATCTAGGGCTACTGAAGCTTTCTTT	CASSSPRESRATEAFF
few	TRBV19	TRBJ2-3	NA	TGTGCCAGTAGTGGGCCGACGGAGGGGTCAGATACGCAGTATTTT	CASSGPTEGSDTQYF
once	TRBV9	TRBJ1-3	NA	TGTGCCAGCAGCCCCACCGGGACACCTAATTTCAGGTCCGGAAACACCATATATTTT	CASSPTGTPNFRSGNTIYF
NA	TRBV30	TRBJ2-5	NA	TGTGCCTGGAGTGGAGGGTTTCAAGAGACCCAGTACTTC	CAWSGGFQETQYF
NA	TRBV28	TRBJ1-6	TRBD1	TGTGCCAGCAGTATACTGAGACAGGGCTCACCCCTCCACTTT	CASSILRQGSPLHF
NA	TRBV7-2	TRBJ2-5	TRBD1	TGTGCCAGCTCGTACAGGGGGGCGGAGACCCAGTACTTC	CASSYRGAETQYF
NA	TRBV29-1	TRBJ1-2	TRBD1	TGCAGCGTTGGGCGCCCGGGACAGGAGGGCGGAGTCTATGGCTACACCTTC	CSVGRPGQEGGVYGYTF
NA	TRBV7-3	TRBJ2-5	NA	TGTGCCAGCAGCTTAATTTCAGGGCTTCGAGAGACCCAGTACTTC	CASSLISGLRETQYF
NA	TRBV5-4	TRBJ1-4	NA	TGTGCCAGCGGCGGGGCCCAACTCAGGAACAATAATGAAAAACTGTTTTTT	CASGGAQLRNNNEKLFF
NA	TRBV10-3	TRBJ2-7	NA	TGTGCCATCAGTGACCTCCCCCTGGGCGGGGCCCACTACGAGCAGTACTTC	CAISDLPLGGAHYEQYF
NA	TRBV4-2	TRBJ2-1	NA	TGTGCCAGCAGCCAAGAACGAGATAACAATGAGCAGTTCTTC	CASSQERDNNEQFF
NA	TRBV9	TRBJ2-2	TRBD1	TGTGCCAGCAGCGTACTCGGACAGGGTGGCACCGGGGAGCTGTTTTTT	CASSVLGQGGTGELFF
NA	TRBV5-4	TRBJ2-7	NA	TGTGCCAGCAGCGCGACTAGTGCATCCTACGAGCAGTACTTC	CASSATSASYEQYF
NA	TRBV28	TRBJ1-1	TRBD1	TGTGCCAGCAGTGCGGGACAGCGAGAGAACACTGAAGCTTTCTTT	CASSAGQRENTEAFF
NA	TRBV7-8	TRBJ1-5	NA	TGTGCCAGCAGCCCGAGCGGATGGGGGGGCATTATCAGCAATCAGCCCCAGCATTTT	CASSPSGWGGIISNQPQHF
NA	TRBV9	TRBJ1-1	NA	TGTGCCAGCAGCGTAGGGGGGGGCGGGGGCACTGAAGCTTTCTTT	CASSVGGGGGTEAFF
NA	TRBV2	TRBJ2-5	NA	TGTGCCAGCAGCCTCCAAGAGACCCAGTACTTC	CASSLQETQYF
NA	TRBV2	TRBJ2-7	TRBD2	TGTGCCAGCAGGGCCGGGACTAGCGGGAGGGCCGACGAGCAGTACTTC	CASRAGTSGRADEQYF
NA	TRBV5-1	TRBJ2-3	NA	TGCGCCAGCAGCCCAGGACAGTTTATTAGCACAGATACGCAGTATTTT	CASSPGQFISTDTQYF
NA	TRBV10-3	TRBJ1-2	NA	TGTGCCATCAGTGAGTCGAGCACAGGTGGCTATGGCTACACCTTC	CAISESSTGGYGYTF
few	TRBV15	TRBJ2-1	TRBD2	TGTGCCACCAGCGGGAGGGTTCGGAATGAGCAGTTCTTC	CATSGRVRNEQFF
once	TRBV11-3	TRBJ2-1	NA	TGTGCCAGCAGCTTAGCCGGGAGCGGCAATGAGCAGTTCTTC	CASSLAGSGNEQFF
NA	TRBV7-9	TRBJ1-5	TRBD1	TGTGCCAGCAGCTCGGGACAGGGATTTCAGCCCCAGCATTTT	CASSSGQGFQPQHF
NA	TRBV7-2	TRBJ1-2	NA	TGTGCCAGCAGCTTATCCTCAGGGATCAACTATGGCTACACCTTC	CASSLSSGINYGYTF
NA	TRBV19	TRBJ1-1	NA	TGTGCCAGTAGTTCTCCGGACAAGAACACTGAAGCTTTCTTT	CASSSPDKNTEAFF
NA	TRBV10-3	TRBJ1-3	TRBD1	TGTGCCATCAGCCCTGACAGGGTATTTGGAAACACCATATATTTT	CAISPDRVFGNTIYF
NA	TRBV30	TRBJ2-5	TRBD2	TGTGCCTGGAGTGTAAGGGTAGCGGGAGGGCCGGGAGAGACCCAGTACTTC	CAWSVRVAGGPGETQYF
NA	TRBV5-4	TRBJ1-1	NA	TGTGCCAGCAGCCCCCCGACGGGACACTTGAACACTGAAGCTTTCTTT	CASSPPTGHLNTEAFF
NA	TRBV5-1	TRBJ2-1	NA	TGCGCCAGCAGCTCGGGAACCGCAGGGGCCCCCTTCAATGAGCAGTTCTTC	CASSSGTAGAPFNEQFF
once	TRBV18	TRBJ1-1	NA	TGTGCCAGCTCACCAGGGGGCACAACGAGGAACACTGAAGCTTTCTTT	CASSPGGTTRNTEAFF
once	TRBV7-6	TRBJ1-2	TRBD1	TGTGCCAGCAGCCCTCACCCAACAGGGGGCGGCTATGGCTACACCTTC	CASSPHPTGGGYGYTF
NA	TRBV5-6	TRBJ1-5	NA	TGTGCCAGCAGCCATAGCAATCAGCCCCAGCATTTT	CASSHSNQPQHF